A single sample is the source of the 8 T cell receptor beta chains below, sequenced in a study of blood T cell repertoires in COVID-19. Data came from immunoSEQ multiplex PCR; TCRdb stores just in-frame clones and leaves some out. Among 120,000 to 150,000 clones, roughly 90% were seen once, and the ten largest hold roughly 4%. The material sequenced was PBMCs or T cells enriched from blood (not recorded which). These TCRs come from a woman between 40 and 50 years old who had been exposed to COVID-19.

V is TRBV6-5 and J is TRBJ1-6; TRBD1 is a possible D gene (6 bases). The V gene's germline CDR1 is MNHEY and CDR2 SVGAGI. V gave up 10 bases and J gave up 7 bases, with 20 bases separating them. There are 15 residues in the CDR3. This CDR3 reads CATVLPGQVNSPLHF. In DNA form, the CDR3 reads TGTGCCACCGTTCTCCCGGGACAAGTAAATTCACCCCTCCACTTT.

The chain has TRBV6-5 and TRBJ2-7; TRBD1 aligns across 8 bases. Germline V gene lookup returns CDR1 MNHEY and CDR2 SVGAGI. Trimming at V came to 2 bases and at J to 1 base, leaving 4 bases not matched to a gene. The CDR3 has 15 residues. CDR3 nucleotide sequence: TGTGCCAGCAGTTACCCCGACAGGGGTTCCTACGAGCAGTACTTC. It translates to CASSYPDRGSYEQYF.

The chain has TRBV19 and TRBJ2-2, with TRBD1 matching over 8 bases. The V segment lost 1 base and the J segment 6 bases; nucleotides outside the gene matches: 7. The CDR3 spans 16 residues. Looked up from germline, CDR1 is LNHDA and CDR2 is SQIVND (reference sequence). CDR3 loop: CASSIAGQAGSGELFF. The DNA for the CDR3 is TGTGCCAGTAGTATAGCGGGACAGGCCGGGTCCGGGGAGCTGTTTTTT.

This clone was counted a few times. This chain joins TRBV29-1 and TRBJ1-1; D possibly corresponds to TRBD1 (5 bases). Trimming removed 6 bases from V and 7 bases from J, with 18 bases in between. CDR1 SQVTM and CDR2 ANQGSEA come from the germline V gene. This CDR3 is 13 amino acids long. CDR3 residues: CSVYQGTVIEAFF. The CDR3 bases are TGCAGCGTCTACCAGGGAACAGTTATTGAAGCTTTCTTT. Filled out from reference TRBV29-1 and TRBJ1-1, the complete variable domain reads SAVISQKPSRDICQRGTSLTIQCQVDSQVTMMFWYRQQPGQSLTLIATANQGSEATYESGFVIDKFPISRPNLTFSTLTVSNMSPEDSSIYLCSVYQGTVIEAFFGQGTRLTVV.

CDR3 nucleotide sequence: TGTGCCAGCAGCTTGGGACAGCAGGGAAACACCATATATTTT. This translates into CASSLGQQGNTIYF. The gene calls are TRBV7-9 and TRBJ1-3, with TRBD1 matching 7 bases. V shed 3 bases and J 4 bases; nucleotides not matched to a gene: 3. The length of the CDR3 is 14 residues. Germline V gene sequence: CDR1 SEHNR, CDR2 FQNEAQ (reference sequence).

CDR3: CATRGSGETQYF. CDR3 bases: TGTGCGACCAGGGGGTCCGGGGAGACCCAGTACTTC. The chain has TRBV6-5 and TRBJ2-5; 7 nucleotides align to TRBD1. Per germline, CDR1 MNHEY and CDR2 SVGAGI. The CDR3 consists of 12 residues.

This CDR3 reads CASSERSSGTGSTEAFF. The CDR3, as DNA: TGTGCCAGCAGTGAAAGGTCTTCGGGGACAGGGAGCACTGAAGCTTTCTTT. This chain connects TRBV2 to TRBJ1-1; 9 bases are shared with TRBD1. CDR3 length equals 17 residues. Germline assignment: CDR1 SNHLY and CDR2 FYNNEI. V lost 2 bases, J lost 4 bases, and 11 bases stayed unmatched.

The V gene is TRBV29-1, the J gene TRBJ2-5; 9 positions match TRBD1. The CDR3 spans 13 residues. Germline V gives CDR1 SQVTM, CDR2 ANQGSEA. Losses at the gene ends were 7 bases for V and 5 bases for J; bases not matched to a gene: 8. For the CDR3, the DNA is TGCAGCGCCTGGGACAGGGCCAGGGAGACCCAGTACTTC. Its translation: CSAWDRARETQYF.